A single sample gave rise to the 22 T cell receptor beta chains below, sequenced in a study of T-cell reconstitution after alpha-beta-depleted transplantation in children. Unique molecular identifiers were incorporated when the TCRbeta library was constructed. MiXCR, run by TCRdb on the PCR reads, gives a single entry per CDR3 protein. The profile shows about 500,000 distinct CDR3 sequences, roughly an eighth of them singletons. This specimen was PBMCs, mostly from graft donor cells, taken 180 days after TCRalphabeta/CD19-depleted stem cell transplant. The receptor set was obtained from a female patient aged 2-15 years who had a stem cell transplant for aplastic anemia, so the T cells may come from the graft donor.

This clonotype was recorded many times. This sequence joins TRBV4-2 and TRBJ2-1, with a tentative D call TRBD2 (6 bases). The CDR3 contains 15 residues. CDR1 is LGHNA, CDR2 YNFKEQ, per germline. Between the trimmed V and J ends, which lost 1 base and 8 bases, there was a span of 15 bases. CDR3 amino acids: CASSQAVAREYEQFF. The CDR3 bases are TGTGCCAGCAGCCAAGCGGTCGCGCGGGAATATGAGCAGTTCTTC.

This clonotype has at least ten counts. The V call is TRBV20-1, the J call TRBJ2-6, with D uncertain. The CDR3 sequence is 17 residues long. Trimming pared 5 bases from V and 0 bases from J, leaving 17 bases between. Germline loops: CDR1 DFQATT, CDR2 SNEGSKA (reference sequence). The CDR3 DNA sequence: TGCAGTGCTTTTCGTGCCCTGCCCTACTCTGGGGCCAACGTCCTGACTTTC. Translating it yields CSAFRALPYSGANVLTF.

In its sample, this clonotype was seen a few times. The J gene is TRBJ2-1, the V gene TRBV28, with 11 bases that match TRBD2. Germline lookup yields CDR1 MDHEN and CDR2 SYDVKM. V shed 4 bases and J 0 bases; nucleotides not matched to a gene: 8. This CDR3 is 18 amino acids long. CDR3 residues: CASSSPRLAGSSYNEQFF. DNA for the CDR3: TGTGCCAGCAGTTCCCCTCGACTAGCGGGGAGCTCCTACAATGAGCAGTTCTTC.

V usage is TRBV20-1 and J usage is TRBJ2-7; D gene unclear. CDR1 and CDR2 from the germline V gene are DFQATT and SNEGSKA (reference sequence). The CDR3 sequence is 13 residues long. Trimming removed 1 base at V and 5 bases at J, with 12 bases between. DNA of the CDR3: TGCAGTGCTAGAGTAGGCCTAGGCGACGAGCAGTACTTC. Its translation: CSARVGLGDEQYF.

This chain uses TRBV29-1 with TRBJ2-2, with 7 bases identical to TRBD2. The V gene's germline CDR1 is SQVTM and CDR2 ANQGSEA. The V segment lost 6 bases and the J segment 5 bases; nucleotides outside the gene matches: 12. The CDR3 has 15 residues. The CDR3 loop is CSVPLREGGTGELFF. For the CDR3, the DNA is TGCAGCGTCCCTCTTAGGGAGGGAGGGACCGGGGAGCTGTTTTTT.

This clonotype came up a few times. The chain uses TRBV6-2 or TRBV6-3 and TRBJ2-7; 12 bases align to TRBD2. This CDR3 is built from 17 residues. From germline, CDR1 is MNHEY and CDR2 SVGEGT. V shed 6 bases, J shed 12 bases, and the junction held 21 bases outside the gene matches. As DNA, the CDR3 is TGTGCCAGCAGCCGACAGGGCCCCGCTAGCGGGAGGGCCTTGCCGTACTTC. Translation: CASSRQGPASGRALPYF.

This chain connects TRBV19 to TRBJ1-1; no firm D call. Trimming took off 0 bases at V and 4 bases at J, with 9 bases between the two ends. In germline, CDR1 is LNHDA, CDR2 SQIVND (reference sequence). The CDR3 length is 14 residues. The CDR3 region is CASSIDPGGTEAFF. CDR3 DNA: TGTGCCAGTAGTATAGATCCGGGTGGCACTGAAGCTTTCTTT.

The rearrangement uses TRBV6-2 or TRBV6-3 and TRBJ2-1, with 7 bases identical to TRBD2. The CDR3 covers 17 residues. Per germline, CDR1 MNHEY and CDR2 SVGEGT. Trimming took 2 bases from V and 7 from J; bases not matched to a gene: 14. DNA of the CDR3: TGTGCCAGCAGTTACGCCTTCACTAGCGTCACGGAGAATGAGCAGTTCTTC. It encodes CASSYAFTSVTENEQFF.

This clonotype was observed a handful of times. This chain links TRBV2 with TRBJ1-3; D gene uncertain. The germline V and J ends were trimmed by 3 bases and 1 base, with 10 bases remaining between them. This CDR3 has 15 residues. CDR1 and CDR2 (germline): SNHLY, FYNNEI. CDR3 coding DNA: TGTGCCAGCAGTGATCGGCAGAAGTCTGGAAACACCATATATTTT. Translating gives CASSDRQKSGNTIYF.

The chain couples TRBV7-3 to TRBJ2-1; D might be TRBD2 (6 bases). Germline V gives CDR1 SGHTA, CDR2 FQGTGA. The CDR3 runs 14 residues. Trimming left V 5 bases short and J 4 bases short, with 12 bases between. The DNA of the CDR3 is TGTGCCAGCAGCCCGGGGACTCTTTACAATGAGCAGTTCTTC. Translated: CASSPGTLYNEQFF.

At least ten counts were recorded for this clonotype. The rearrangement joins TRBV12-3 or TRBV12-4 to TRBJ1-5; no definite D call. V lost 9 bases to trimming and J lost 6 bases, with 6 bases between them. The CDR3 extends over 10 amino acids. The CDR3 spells CASKRQPQHF. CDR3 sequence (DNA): TGTGCCAGTAAGCGTCAGCCCCAGCATTTT.

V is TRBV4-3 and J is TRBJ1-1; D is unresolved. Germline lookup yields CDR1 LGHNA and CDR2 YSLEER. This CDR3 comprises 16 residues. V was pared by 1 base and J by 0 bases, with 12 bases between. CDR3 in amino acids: CASSQVSPVMNTEAFF. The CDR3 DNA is TGCGCCAGCAGCCAAGTTTCTCCGGTCATGAACACTGAAGCTTTCTTT.

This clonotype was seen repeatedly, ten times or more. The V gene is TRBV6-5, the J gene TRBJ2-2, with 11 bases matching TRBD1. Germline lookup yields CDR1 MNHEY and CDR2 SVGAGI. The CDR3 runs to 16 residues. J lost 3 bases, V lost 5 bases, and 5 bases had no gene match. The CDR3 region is CASSPDRGRDTGELFF. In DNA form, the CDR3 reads TGTGCCAGCAGTCCGGACAGGGGGCGCGACACCGGGGAGCTGTTTTTT.

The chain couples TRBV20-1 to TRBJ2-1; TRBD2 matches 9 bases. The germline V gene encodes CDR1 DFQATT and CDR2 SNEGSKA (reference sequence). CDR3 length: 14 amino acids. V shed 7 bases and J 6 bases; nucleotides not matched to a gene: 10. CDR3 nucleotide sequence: TGCAGTGGGGTGGCGGGAGGGCCGGGCAATGAGCAGTTCTTC. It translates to CSGVAGGPGNEQFF.

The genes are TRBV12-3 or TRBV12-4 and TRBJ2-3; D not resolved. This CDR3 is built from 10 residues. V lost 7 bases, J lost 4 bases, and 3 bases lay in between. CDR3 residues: CASNADTQYF. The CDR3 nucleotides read TGTGCCAGCAATGCAGATACGCAGTATTTT.

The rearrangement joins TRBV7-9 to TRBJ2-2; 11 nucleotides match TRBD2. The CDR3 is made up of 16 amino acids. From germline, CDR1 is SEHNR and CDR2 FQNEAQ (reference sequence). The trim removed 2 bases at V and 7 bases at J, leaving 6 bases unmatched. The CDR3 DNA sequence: TGTGCCAGCAGCTTAAGAATCGGACTAGCGGGCGGGGAGCTGTTTTTT. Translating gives CASSLRIGLAGGELFF.

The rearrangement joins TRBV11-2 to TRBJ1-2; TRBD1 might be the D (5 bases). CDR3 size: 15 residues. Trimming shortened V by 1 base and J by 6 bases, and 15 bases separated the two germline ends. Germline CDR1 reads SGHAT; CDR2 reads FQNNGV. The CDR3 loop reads CASSLVRGGPHGYTF. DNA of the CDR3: TGTGCCAGCAGCTTAGTTCGGGGCGGCCCCCATGGCTACACCTTC.

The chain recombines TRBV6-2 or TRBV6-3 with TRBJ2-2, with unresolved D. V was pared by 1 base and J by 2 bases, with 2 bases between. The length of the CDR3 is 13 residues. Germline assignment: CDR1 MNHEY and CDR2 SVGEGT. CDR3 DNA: TGTGCCAGCAGTTACTTTAACACCGGGGAGCTGTTTTTT. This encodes CASSYFNTGELFF.

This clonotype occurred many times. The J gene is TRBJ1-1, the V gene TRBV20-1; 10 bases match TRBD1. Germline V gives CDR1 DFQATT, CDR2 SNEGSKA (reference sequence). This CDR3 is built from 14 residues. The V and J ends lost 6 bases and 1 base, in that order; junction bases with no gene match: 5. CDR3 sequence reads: CSARQGAGNTEAFF. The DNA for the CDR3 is TGCAGTGCCCGACAGGGGGCCGGGAACACTGAAGCTTTCTTT.

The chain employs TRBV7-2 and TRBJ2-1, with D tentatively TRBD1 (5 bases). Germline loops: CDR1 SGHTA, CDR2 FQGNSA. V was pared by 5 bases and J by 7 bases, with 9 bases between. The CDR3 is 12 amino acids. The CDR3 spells CASSRKGNEQFF. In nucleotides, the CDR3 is TGTGCCAGCAGCCGCAAGGGGAATGAGCAGTTCTTC.

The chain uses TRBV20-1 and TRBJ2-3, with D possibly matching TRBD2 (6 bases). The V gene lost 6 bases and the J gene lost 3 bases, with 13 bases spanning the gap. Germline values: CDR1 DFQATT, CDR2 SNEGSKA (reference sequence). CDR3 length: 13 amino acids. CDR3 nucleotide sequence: TGCAGTGCCCCCGCCGCGGGGACAGATACGCAGTATTTT. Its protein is CSAPAAGTDTQYF.

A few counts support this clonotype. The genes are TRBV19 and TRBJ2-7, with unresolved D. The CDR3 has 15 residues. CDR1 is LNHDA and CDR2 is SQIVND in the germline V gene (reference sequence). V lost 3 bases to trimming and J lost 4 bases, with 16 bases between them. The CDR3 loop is CASSISHRPLYEQYV. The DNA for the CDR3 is TGTGCCAGTAGTATTTCCCACAGACCACTATACGAGCAGTACGTC.